The 5 T cell receptor beta chains reported below all come from one sample, sequenced in a study of T cells in Graves' hyperthyroidism and ophthalmopathy. The source material, RNA transcripts, was used to amplify TCR beta CDR3 regions. The HTBI primer set served for first-round RT-PCR of the TCR CDR3. TCRdb re-derived calls from the multiplex PCR reads in MiXCR, one entry per CDR3 protein. Here the sample spans about 200,000 distinct CDR3 sequences, approximately 20% being singletons. The specimen was blood. Receptor source: a man aged 35 to 55 with Graves' hyperthyroidism.

This clonotype was recorded many times. This sequence joins TRBV9 and TRBJ2-5; D possibly corresponds to TRBD2 (5 bases). Deletions cut 3 bases from V and 0 bases from J, with 9 bases between. The CDR3 has 14 amino acids. Germline V gene lookup returns CDR1 SGDLS and CDR2 YYNGEE. This chain's CDR3 is CASSGTGNQETQYF. The CDR3 DNA is TGTGCCAGCAGCGGCACCGGGAACCAAGAGACCCAGTACTTC. The complete variable domain, with remaining parts taken from reference TRBV9 and TRBJ2-5, reads DSGVTQTPKHLITATGQRVTLRCSPRSGDLSVYWYQQSLDQGLQFLIQYYNGEERAKGNILERFSAQQFPDLHSELNLSSLELGDSALYFCASSGTGNQETQYFGPGTRLLVL.

The gene calls are TRBV4-3 and TRBJ2-1, with 10 bases lining up with TRBD2. This CDR3 is 20 amino acids long. Trimming took 0 bases from V and 0 from J; bases not matched to a gene: 11. CDR1 and CDR2 from the germline V gene are LGHNA and YSLEER. The CDR3 region is CASSQDLAGGPSSSYNEQFF. The CDR3 region has the DNA TGCGCCAGCAGCCAAGATTTAGCGGGGGGCCCATCTAGCTCCTACAATGAGCAGTTCTTC.

This clonotype was counted many times. V is TRBV2 and J is TRBJ1-5, with D possibly matching TRBD1 (6 bases). Trimming left V 6 bases short and J 7 bases short, with 13 bases between. This CDR3 is 13 amino acids long. Germline V gene sequence: CDR1 SNHLY, CDR2 FYNNEI. The CDR3 bases are TGTGCCAGCAGCTCCCCAGGGGACCAGCCCCAGCATTTT. It is translated as CASSSPGDQPQHF.

The J gene is TRBJ1-1, the V gene TRBV6-1; 7 bases are a match to TRBD1. CDR1 is MNHNS, CDR2 SASEGT, per germline. The trim removed 5 bases at V and 4 bases at J, leaving 7 bases unmatched. CDR3 length equals 14 residues. CDR3 DNA sequence: TGTGCCAGCAGTACGTACGACAGGGTCACTGAAGCTTTCTTT. Translated: CASSTYDRVTEAFF.

This clonotype was detected many times. V and J are TRBV30 and TRBJ2-6; no firm D call. CDR3 length: 12 amino acids. CDR1 and CDR2 (germline): GTSNPN, SVGIG (reference sequence). CDR3 bases: TGTTTGGGATCCTCTGGGGCCAACGTCCTGACTTTC. It translates to CLGSSGANVLTF.